This T cell receptor beta chain is drawn from a study of cytomegalovirus exposure and HLA in healthy donors. Study observations and caveats: Association with HLA alleles at 0.05 false discovery rate was found for around 15,000 TCR beta sequences in a later analysis. Common viral pathogens seemed to be connected with several of the most significant clusters, according to a later analysis. In most subjects, TCR beta sequences reportedly gave accurate predictions of HLA-A and HLA-B alleles. In an earlier analysis, productive rearrangement rates for most beta V segments clustered near 87% or 30%.

V lost 2 bases and J lost 4, with 12 bases in between. This CDR3 region has 15 residues. Per germline, CDR1 SGHTA and CDR2 FQGNSA. Details on this clone: Its antigen is not identified.

Primers for the PCR totalled 60 Vbeta and 13 Jbeta. Here immunoSEQ multiplex PCR was the method, and the copy in TCRdb shows in-frame clones only, minus some. The sample contains about 170,000 clones, approximately 84% of which appear only once. The clonotype comes from a young man in good health and CMV-seropositive. Sequencing input: PBMCs. The chain links TRBV7-2 to TRBJ2-1, with a tentative D call TRBD1 (5 bases). Here the CDR3 reads CASSLTADSYNEQFF. Here the CDR3 DNA reads TGTGCCAGCAGCTTAACGGCTGACAGTTACAATGAGCAGTTCTTC.